Below are 5 T cell receptor beta chains sequenced from a single sample in a study of CD8+ T cells in alopecia areata. Treatment here: oral pan-JAK inhibitor, 5-10 mg twice daily. RNA, once extracted, was reverse transcribed into cDNA for use as the sequencing template. Repertoires were generated with immunoSEQ multiplex PCR, while TCRdb's copy carries only in-frame clones and drops some. The top ten clones hold over 2% of a sample with 200,000 or so clones, around two fifths of them seen once. The source material was CD4+ T cells sorted from blood, sampled at approximately week 36, from a patient treated with tofacitinib. The receptors derive from a human donor with alopecia areata.

This clone came up once. V usage is TRBV14 and J usage is TRBJ2-7, with 9 positions matching TRBD2. Unmatched junction bases numbered 5, after V lost 4 bases and J lost 4 bases. The germline CDR1 and CDR2 sequences are SGHDN and FVKESK. This CDR3 contains 14 residues. As DNA, the CDR3 is TGTGCCAGCAGCCCCTTCGCGGGGGGGTACGAGCAGTACTTC. Encoded protein: CASSPFAGGYEQYF.

J is TRBJ2-7 and V is TRBV6-6, with D perhaps TRBD1 or TRBD2 (5 bases each). The germline V and J ends were trimmed by 10 bases and 4 bases, with 17 bases remaining between them. The CDR3 runs 13 residues. CDR1 and CDR2 (germline): MNHNY, SVGAGI (reference sequence). The CDR3 DNA reads TGTGCCACCTCCGGGACGGGACCTTACGAGCAGTACTTC. Its translation is CATSGTGPYEQYF.

This clone was picked up a small number of times. The gene calls are TRBV6-6 and TRBJ1-1; no clear D. Germline values: CDR1 MNHNY, CDR2 SVGAGI (reference sequence). Trimming took off 4 bases at V and 0 bases at J, with 12 bases between the two ends. The CDR3 is 15 residues long. The DNA of the CDR3 is TGTGCCAGCAGTTCGACCGGGCAGTTGAACACTGAAGCTTTCTTT. It specifies CASSSTGQLNTEAFF.

On this clone: Its ends do not fully match the called genes, so a read error is possible. The chain carries TRBV7-8 and TRBJ1-6, with TRBD1 identical over 8 bases. CDR3 length: 16 amino acids. Per germline, CDR1 SGHVS and CDR2 FQNEAQ. The CDR3 bases are TGCGCCAGCAGCCAAGAGGGGGGACAGGCGGATTCACCCCTCCACTTT. It is translated as CASSQEGGQADSPLHF.

The chain links TRBV28 to TRBJ2-7, with D possibly being TRBD1 or TRBD2 (5 bases each). The germline V and J ends were trimmed by 5 bases and 5 bases, with 25 bases remaining between them. There are 17 residues in the CDR3. Germline CDR1 and CDR2: MDHEN and SYDVKM. CDR3 nucleotide sequence: TGTGCCAGCAGTCCCCTTAGTCCCGGCCTGGGGACCCACGAGCAGTACTTC. Translation: CASSPLSPGLGTHEQYF.